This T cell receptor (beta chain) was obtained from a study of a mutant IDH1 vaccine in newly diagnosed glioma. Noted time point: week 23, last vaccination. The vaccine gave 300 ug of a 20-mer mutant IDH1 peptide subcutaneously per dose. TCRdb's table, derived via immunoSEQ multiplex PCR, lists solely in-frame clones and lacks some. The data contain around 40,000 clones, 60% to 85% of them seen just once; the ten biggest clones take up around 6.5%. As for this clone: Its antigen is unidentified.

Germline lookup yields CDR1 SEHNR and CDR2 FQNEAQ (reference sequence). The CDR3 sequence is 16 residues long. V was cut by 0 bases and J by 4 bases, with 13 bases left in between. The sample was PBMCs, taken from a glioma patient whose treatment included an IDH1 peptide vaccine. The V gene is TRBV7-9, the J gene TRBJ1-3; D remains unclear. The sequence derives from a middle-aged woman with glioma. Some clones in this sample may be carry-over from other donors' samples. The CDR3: CASSLALVPRGNTIYF. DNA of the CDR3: TGTGCCAGCAGCTTAGCGTTAGTCCCAAGGGGAAACACCATATATTTT.